These T cell receptor beta chains were read from a single sample in a study of blood T cells in healthy people across ages. TCRdb reanalysed the 5' RACE reads using MiXCR and keeps one entry per CDR3 protein. The sample yields approximately 1.5 million distinct CDR3 sequences, roughly 43% seen once. Material for sequencing was blood. These receptors were taken from a woman younger than 30 in good health. The CDR3 runs from the conserved cysteine through the conserved F or W. D genes are given only for firm matches. Expanded clones are given a class, and other clones once, few, many or no size at all.

TRBJ2-4 NA TRBV7-9 few CASSLEWGGKNIQYF TGTGCCAGCAGCTTAGAGTGGGGAGGCAAAAACATTCAGTACTTC
TRBJ1-5 TRBD1 TRBV6-2/TRBV6-3 NA CASSYDPGTGGGQPQHF TGTGCCAGCAGTTACGACCCCGGGACAGGGGGCGGTCAGCCCCAGCATTTT
TRBJ1-6 NA TRBV18 NA CASSPEGGNSPLHF TGTGCCAGCTCACCGGAGGGAGGGAATTCACCCCTCCACTTT
TRBJ2-7 NA TRBV6-2/TRBV6-3 NA CASSYDVYFYEQYF TGTGCCAGCAGTTATGATGTGTACTTTTACGAGCAGTACTTC
TRBJ2-5 NA TRBV20-1 NA CSARDIFQEETQYF TGCAGTGCTAGAGATATTTTCCAAGAAGAGACCCAGTACTTC
TRBJ2-1 NA TRBV10-3 NA CATHGSVGNEQFF TGTGCCACACACGGCAGTGTGGGCAATGAGCAGTTCTTC
TRBJ2-3 NA TRBV27 NA CASSLLSGTSTDTQYF TGTGCCAGCAGTTTGCTTTCCGGCACTAGCACAGATACGCAGTATTTT
TRBJ1-2 NA TRBV7-6 NA CASSLGFGGANYGYTF TGTGCCAGCAGCTTAGGGTTTGGGGGAGCTAACTATGGCTACACCTTC
TRBJ2-6 NA TRBV4-1 NA CASSQPWRGRLNSGANVLTF TGCGCCAGCAGCCAGCCTTGGAGGGGCCGCCTTAACTCTGGGGCCAACGTCCTGACTTTC
TRBJ1-5 NA TRBV30 once CAWSVLSRQPQHF TGTGCCTGGAGTGTACTTAGTCGGCAGCCCCAGCATTTT
TRBJ2-3 NA TRBV20-1 NA CSAQEIRGADTQYF TGCAGTGCCCAGGAGATCAGGGGGGCAGATACGCAGTATTTT
TRBJ1-1 TRBD1 TRBV20-1 few CSARQGAWTEAFF TGCAGTGCACGACAGGGGGCGTGGACTGAAGCTTTCTTT
TRBJ1-3 NA TRBV29-1 few CSVGTDHSGNTIYF TGCAGCGTGGGGACCGACCACTCTGGAAACACCATATATTTT
TRBJ2-1 TRBD1 TRBV7-2 NA CASSRTVQGARNEQFF TGTGCCAGCAGCCGAACGGTGCAGGGGGCGCGGAATGAGCAGTTCTTC
TRBJ1-4 NA TRBV20-1 once CSARPPGTNEKLFF TGCAGTGCTAGACCCCCAGGGACTAATGAAAAACTGTTTTTT